This entry features one T cell receptor beta chain sequence. The antigen remains unidentified. Researchers ran the PCR with 60 Vbeta and 13 Jbeta primers. Measured with immunoSEQ multiplex PCR; TCRdb has only the in-frame clones, and not every one. The repertoire includes about 89,000 clones, over 80% of them detected once, and under 4.5% sits in the top ten. The donors comprised healthy bone marrow donors. This entry comes from a study of cytomegalovirus exposure and HLA in healthy donors. In the study overall: Earlier work reported some 110 million unique TCR beta sequences from 170 million or so T cells.

Germline lookup yields CDR1 SGHRS and CDR2 YFSETQ. The junction had 7 bases not matched to a gene; V was cut back by 5 bases and J by 9 bases. This CDR3 spans 13 amino acids. Points from the study as a whole: Later analysis associated a missense DCLRE1C variant with TCR beta V- and J-gene trimming. What a later analysis reportedly showed was that an Asian-associated ancestry cluster had fewer N-insertions than the roughly 700-donor mean.

The receptor's source is a female donor in good health and CMV-seropositive. The J gene is TRBJ1-5, the V gene TRBV5-1, with 8 nucleotides matching TRBD1. The specimen sequenced was PBMCs. The CDR3 sequence is CASRSTGESPQHF. The CDR3 bases are TGCGCCAGCAGATCGACAGGGGAATCGCCCCAGCATTTT.